One sample yielded the 15 T cell receptor beta chains listed below, sequenced in a study of blood T cells in healthy people across ages. A sample-barcoded 5' primer and a J-beta primer mix were used in a second PCR of about 7 to 12 cycles. Each CDR3 protein is one row after TCRdb ran MiXCR on the 5' RACE reads. The repertoire holds hundreds of thousands of distinct CDR3 sequences, with about 28% as singletons. What was sequenced was blood. The receptor set was obtained from an elderly woman in good health.

For this clonotype: This may come from a read error, since a much larger clone is one base off. The rearrangement joins TRBV6-5 to TRBJ1-6, with 9 bases identical to TRBD1. CDR3 length: 15 amino acids. Germline V gives CDR1 MNHEY, CDR2 SVGAGI. The DNA of the CDR3 is TGTGCCAGCAGTTACCAGGGACAGGGTCTCTCACCCCCCCACTTT. Translated, it gives CASSYQGQGLSPPHF.

This CDR3 reads CASSLVAGTSKETQYF. CDR3 in DNA: TGTGCCAGCAGCTTAGTCGCCGGGACCTCTAAGGAGACCCAGTACTTC. The chain recombines TRBV11-2 with TRBJ2-5; perhaps D is TRBD1 or TRBD2 (5 bases each). Trimming shortened V by 1 base and J by 5 bases, and 17 bases separated the two germline ends. The germline CDR1 and CDR2 sequences are SGHAT and FQNNGV. CDR3 length: 16 residues.

This clonotype showed up many times. The chain uses TRBV9 and TRBJ2-5; 11 bases align to TRBD2. Germline assignment: CDR1 SGDLS and CDR2 YYNGEE. There are 16 residues in the CDR3. The junction had 2 bases not matched to a gene; V was cut back by 0 bases and J by 1 base. The CDR3 sequence: CASSVGGLAAQETQYF. In DNA, the CDR3 is TGTGCCAGCAGCGTAGGGGGACTAGCGGCCCAAGAGACCCAGTACTTC.

The chain links TRBV6-2 or TRBV6-3 to TRBJ2-7; 10 positions agree with TRBD1. The CDR3 totals 13 residues. Losses at the gene ends were 6 bases for V and 6 bases for J; bases not matched to a gene: 5. Germline loops: CDR1 MNHEY, CDR2 SVGEGT. CDR3 DNA sequence: TGTGCCAGCAGGGGGACAGGGGTCCGCGAGCAGTACTTC. Encoded protein: CASRGTGVREQYF.

This clonotype has more than one count but fewer than ten. V usage is TRBV5-6 and J usage is TRBJ2-1; 8 bases match TRBD2. Trimming removed 0 bases from V and 5 bases from J; junction bases left unmatched: 4. This CDR3 contains 15 residues. Germline CDR1 SGHDT, CDR2 YYEEEE. CDR3 nucleotide sequence: TGTGCCAGCAGCTTGGGTGCGGGGGGTGACAATGAGCAGTTCTTC. It specifies CASSLGAGGDNEQFF.

This clonotype was detected ten times or more. The rearrangement links TRBV6-2 or TRBV6-3 to TRBJ2-1; TRBD1 agrees at 10 bases. J gave up 3 bases and V 6 bases, and 8 bases lay outside the gene matches. The CDR3 sequence is 16 residues long. CDR1 is MNHEY, CDR2 SVGEGT, per germline. CDR3 protein: CASRRIWDRGYNEQFF. CDR3 nucleotides: TGTGCCAGCAGACGTATTTGGGACAGGGGCTACAATGAGCAGTTCTTC.

This clonotype was seen only a few times. J is TRBJ2-1 and V is TRBV18, with D hard to call. Germline V gene data show CDR1 as KGHSH and CDR2 as LQKENI. Trimming removed 2 bases from V and 7 bases from J, with 9 bases in between. This CDR3 is 13 amino acids long. CDR3 in amino acids: CASSPVTRNEQFF. DNA for the CDR3: TGTGCCAGCTCACCAGTTACGAGGAATGAGCAGTTCTTC.

This clonotype was seen at least ten times. The rearrangement links TRBV9 to TRBJ1-2, with 7 bases identical to TRBD1. The CDR3 extends over 16 amino acids. J was trimmed by 3 bases and V by 6 bases; bases with no gene match: 14. Germline CDR1 is SGDLS and CDR2 is YYNGEE. The CDR3, as DNA: TGTGCCAGCAACCCCCCACAGGGGTCTTTGGACTATGGCTACACCTTC. Its protein product is CASNPPQGSLDYGYTF.

As regards this clonotype: A junction end diverges from the germline sequence, so it may reflect a read error. The V gene is TRBV10-2, the J gene TRBJ1-6; unclear D gene. This CDR3 is built from 14 residues. The germline gives CDR1 WSHSY, CDR2 SAAADI. CDR3 protein: CASRESTRDSPLHF. CDR3 coding DNA: TGCGCCAGCAGGGAGTCGACTCGGGATTCACCCCTCCACTTT.

The CDR3 region is CASSYPGGKLFF. The CDR3 DNA sequence: TGCGCCAGCAGCTACCCCGGAGGAAAACTGTTTTTT. V usage is TRBV5-1 and J usage is TRBJ1-4; D call uncertain. Between the trimmed V and J ends, which lost 3 bases and 10 bases, there was a span of 10 bases. This CDR3 comprises 12 residues. Germline CDR1 reads SGHRS; CDR2 reads YFSETQ. Full variable domain (outside the CDR3, taken from reference TRBV5-1 and TRBJ1-4): KAGVTQTPRYLIKTRGQQVTLSCSPISGHRSVSWYQQTPGQGLQFLFEYFSETQRNKGNFPGRFSGRQFSNSRSEMNVSTLELGDSALYLCASSYPGGKLFFGSGTQLSVL.

This clonotype was picked up many times. The rearrangement uses TRBV20-1 and TRBJ2-1; 16 nucleotides line up with TRBD2. The CDR3 runs to 17 residues. V gave up 6 bases and J gave up 7 bases; unmatched junction bases: 12. The germline V gene encodes CDR1 DFQATT and CDR2 SNEGSKA (reference sequence). For the CDR3, the DNA is TGCAGTGCCAACGGACCGGGACTAGCGGGGGGGCGAAATGAGCAGTTCTTC. Translation: CSANGPGLAGGRNEQFF.

A word on this clonotype: A much larger clone lies one base from this, so it may be a read error. The chain combines TRBV24-1 with TRBJ1-2; D possibly corresponds to TRBD1 (5 bases). Germline CDR1 is KGHDR and CDR2 is SFDVKD. V was trimmed by 9 bases and J by 2 bases, leaving 12 bases between them. This CDR3 has 13 residues. Written as DNA, the CDR3 is TGTGCCACCCGACCGGGGCAGAACTATGGCTACACCTTC. Its translation: CATRPGQNYGYTF.

This clonotype was picked up many times. The chain combines TRBV7-9 with TRBJ2-5; 9 bases match TRBD1. From germline, CDR1 is SEHNR and CDR2 FQNEAQ (reference sequence). This CDR3 region has 15 residues. Losses at the gene ends were 4 bases for V and 0 bases for J; bases not matched to a gene: 3. This chain's CDR3 is CASSSGTGYQETQYF. Written as DNA, the CDR3 is TGTGCCAGCAGCTCGGGGACAGGGTACCAAGAGACCCAGTACTTC.

This clonotype was seen ten or more times. This chain links TRBV20-1 with TRBJ1-2; TRBD1 matches 10 bases. The CDR3 runs to 13 residues. The ends lost 3 bases at V and 5 bases at J; junction bases unmatched: 3. Germline loops: CDR1 DFQATT, CDR2 SNEGSKA (reference sequence). The CDR3 region has the DNA TGCAGTGCTAGCCGGACAGGGGGTTATGGCTACACCTTC. It translates to CSASRTGGYGYTF.

The rearrangement links TRBV11-2 to TRBJ2-3, with D possibly being TRBD2 (6 bases). CDR1 SGHAT and CDR2 FQNNGV come from the germline V gene. The CDR3 has 15 residues. V lost 2 bases, J lost 5 bases, and 14 bases lay in between. CDR3 residues: CASSLILGGGDTQYF. CDR3 bases: TGTGCCAGCAGCTTAATCTTGGGGGGAGGAGATACGCAGTATTTT.